Below, one T cell receptor (beta chain) is given with its context. Its antigen is not yet known. Base qualities were left out, and no much larger clone turns up one base away. The CDR3 runs 14 amino acids, cysteine and phenylalanine included. Just CDR3 DNA is preserved here, 42 bases in frame from base 1. CDR1 and CDR2 are read off the germline V gene as KGHSH and LQKENI. V lost 0 bases and J lost 0 bases; the stretch between them is 3 bases long. The data derive from a study of immune evolution from preneoplasia to lung adenocarcinoma (dated by TCRdb to about 2021). Background for the entire study: The study profiled immune contexture across lung adenocarcinoma precursors and invasive adenocarcinoma using immune gene expression, TCR sequencing and multiplex immunofluorescence. A total of around 50 patients with pulmonary nodules who underwent surgical resection were included in the overall cohort. The TCR sequencing data were obtained from 51 patients. POLYSOLVER was used to infer class I HLA alleles from exome data, and LOHHLA was used to detect allele-specific HLA loss. The immune data were combined with whole exome sequencing and methylation data from the same cohort of nodules. The study reported that more than 85 samples were used for TCR sequencing. Resected precursor lesions (AAH, AIS, MIA) and invasive adenocarcinomas were each compared against paired morphologically normal lung tissue. The sample size depended on which specimens were available, not on a prior power calculation. Overall study results and their limits: Top T cell clone frequencies were highest in normal lung and appeared to decrease progressively from AAH through AIS, MIA and invasive adenocarcinoma. Because every patient came from Japan and China, how well the results apply to Western populations was uncertain. Clonality was highest in normal lung, while later-stage lesions appeared to have lower clonality but higher T cell density and diversity. The findings were based on association rather than direct causation, and larger cohorts with long-term follow-up and longitudinal biopsies were deemed needed.

Using the immunoSEQ hsTCRbeta Kit, TCR beta CDR3 regions were sequenced from DNA. The paper's data handling went like this. TCR sequencing data were analysed with the ImmunoSEQ Analyzer. T cell clonality was defined as 1 minus Pielou's evenness, calculated on productive rearrangements. The inverse Simpson index, applied to productive templates, was used to measure T cell diversity. T cell density was expressed as TCR beta template counts normalized to usable DNA, with usable DNA estimated by amplifying and sequencing housekeeping genes. Two-sided Kruskal-Wallis tests were used to compare TCR metrics between histologic stages. The table was pulled from immuneACCESS by TCRdb, which kept in-frame rearrangements only. Such tables lose some clones; where checked, under half of the loss comes from unresolved V genes, and the rest has no known cause. V, J and clone size derive from that table, while D and trimming were established from the DNA sequence. The sample table holds thousands of clones, of which around 75% were seen once. The ten largest clonotypes hold 20% to 25% of the sample.

Between the mid-2010s and the late 2010s, the patients underwent resection in either Japan or China. Histologic diagnosis of each case was confirmed independently by two lung cancer pathologists on H&E slides. FFPE tissue was used for DNA isolation with the AllPrep DNA/RNA FFPE Kit. The sequence is built from TRBV18 and TRBJ2-1; the D segment cannot be called with confidence. Specimen: FFPE adjacent normal lung tissue. The TCR sequence derives from a person aged 55-85 years with lung adenocarcinoma. The CDR3 region: CASSPPGSYNEQFF. The nucleotides are TGTGCCAGCTCACCACCTGGCTCCTACAATGAGCAGTTCTTC.